The clone carrying this T cell receptor beta chain was picked up a small number of times. Its cognate antigen is unknown. This CDR3 comprises 15 residues. Trimming took off 3 bases at V and 1 base at J, with 10 bases between the two ends. The germline V gene encodes CDR1 MNHNS and CDR2 SASEGT. This entry comes from a study of graft-versus-host responses after intestinal transplantation. For the study at large: As for transplant type, recipients had multivisceral, liver-intestinal, or isolated intestinal grafts.

Regarding the study as a whole: Among circulating GvH clones, peak levels were associated with early post-transplant declines in HvG clones. High graft-versus-host to host-versus-graft clonal ratios were seen in allografts of patients with graft-donor T cell macrochimerism.

TCRdb's table, derived via immunoSEQ multiplex PCR, lists solely in-frame clones and lacks some. The sample yields approximately 25,000 clones, more than 75% seen once. The clonotype was recovered from a human donor who was the organ donor for an intestinal transplant. The sequencing used unstimulated CD8+ T cells sorted from spleen or lymph node cells, collected before transplant. This chain uses TRBV6-1 with TRBJ1-5, with unresolved D. Here the CDR3 reads CASSDWGMSNQPQHF. Here the CDR3 DNA reads TGTGCCAGCAGTGATTGGGGTATGAGCAATCAGCCCCAGCATTTT.